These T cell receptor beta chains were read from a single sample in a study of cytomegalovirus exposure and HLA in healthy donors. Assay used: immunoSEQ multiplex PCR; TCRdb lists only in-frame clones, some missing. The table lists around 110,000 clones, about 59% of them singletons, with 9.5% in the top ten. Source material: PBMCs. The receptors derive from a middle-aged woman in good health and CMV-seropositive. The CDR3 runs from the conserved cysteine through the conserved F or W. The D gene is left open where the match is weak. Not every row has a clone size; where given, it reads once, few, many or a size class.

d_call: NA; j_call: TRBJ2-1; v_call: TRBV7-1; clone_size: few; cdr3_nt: TGTGCCAGCAGCTCAGGCAGCAGCTTAGGACTGAAGACGGTAAGGAAAACTATTTACAATGAGCAGTTCTTC; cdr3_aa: CASSSGSSLGLKTVRKTIYNEQFF
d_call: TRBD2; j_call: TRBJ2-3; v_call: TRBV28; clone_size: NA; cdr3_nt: TGTGCCAGCGGGACTAGCGGGACAGATACGCAGTATTTT; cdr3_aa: CASGTSGTDTQYF
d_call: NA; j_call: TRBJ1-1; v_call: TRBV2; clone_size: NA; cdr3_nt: TGTGCCAGCCCTCCTTCGGGAGAAATGAACACTGAAGCTTTCTTT; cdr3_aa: CASPPSGEMNTEAFF
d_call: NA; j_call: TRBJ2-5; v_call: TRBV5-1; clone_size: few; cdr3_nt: TGCGCCAGCAGCCCCGGATATAGGGCAGGGAATAGTCGAGAGACCCAGTACTTC; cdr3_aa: CASSPGYRAGNSRETQYF
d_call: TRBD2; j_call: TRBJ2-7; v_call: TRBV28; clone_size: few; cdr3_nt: TGTGCCAGCAGTTTCCGGGGGGGGTTTTACGAGCAGTACTTC; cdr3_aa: CASSFRGGFYEQYF
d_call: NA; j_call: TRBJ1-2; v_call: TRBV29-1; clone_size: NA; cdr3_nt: TGCAGCGTTGAAGGGGGCCGGGGGGATGGCTACACCTTC; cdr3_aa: CSVEGGRGDGYTF
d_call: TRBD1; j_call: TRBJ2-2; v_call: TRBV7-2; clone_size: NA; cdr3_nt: TGTGCCAGCAGCTTTACAGGGGGGATGAACACCGGGGAGCTGTTTTTT; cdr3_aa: CASSFTGGMNTGELFF
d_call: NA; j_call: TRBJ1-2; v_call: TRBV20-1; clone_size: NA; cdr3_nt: TGCAGTGTTGGCAGGGGCTACACCTTC; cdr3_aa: CSVGRGYTF
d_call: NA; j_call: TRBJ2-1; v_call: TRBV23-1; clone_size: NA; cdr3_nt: TGCACCAGGACGTGGGGTTGGCGGGAAATAAGTAATGAGCAGTTCTTC; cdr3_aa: CTRTWGWREISNEQFF
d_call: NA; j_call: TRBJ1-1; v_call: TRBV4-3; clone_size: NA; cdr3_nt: TGCGCCAGCAGCCAAGAGGGTTTCTACAGGACCGGAGCTTTCTTT; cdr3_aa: CASSQEGFYRTGAFF
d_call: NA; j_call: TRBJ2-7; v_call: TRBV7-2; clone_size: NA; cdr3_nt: TGTGCCAGCAGCTTCCGGGACTCAAGATACGAGCAGTACTTC; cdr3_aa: CASSFRDSRYEQYF
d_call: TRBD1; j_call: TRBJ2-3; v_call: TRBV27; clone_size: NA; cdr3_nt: TGTGCCAGCAGTTGGGGACAGGGGGTAGATACGCAGTATTTT; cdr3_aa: CASSWGQGVDTQYF
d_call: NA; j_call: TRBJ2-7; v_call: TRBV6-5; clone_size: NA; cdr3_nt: TGTGCCAGCAGTTACTTTACAGGGAGTTCGACCGCGGCGCAGTACTTC; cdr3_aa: CASSYFTGSSTAAQYF
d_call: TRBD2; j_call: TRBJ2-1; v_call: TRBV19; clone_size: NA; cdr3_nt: TGTGCCAGTAGTCCTGGACTAGCGATGGGTGAGCAGTTCTTC; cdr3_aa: CASSPGLAMGEQFF
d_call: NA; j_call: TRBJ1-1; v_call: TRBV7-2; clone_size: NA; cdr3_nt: TGTGCCAGCAGCCCCACCGGGACACGGAACACTGAAGCTTTCTTT; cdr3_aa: CASSPTGTRNTEAFF
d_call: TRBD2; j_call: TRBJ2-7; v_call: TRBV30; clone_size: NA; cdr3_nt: TGTGCCTGGCGGAAGCTAGCGGGAGGAGGCGAGCAGTACTTC; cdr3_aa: CAWRKLAGGGEQYF
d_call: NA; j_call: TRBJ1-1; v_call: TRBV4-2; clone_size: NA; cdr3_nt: TGTGCCAGCAGCCAAGATGGGCGACCGGCTGAAGCTTTCTTT; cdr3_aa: CASSQDGRPAEAFF
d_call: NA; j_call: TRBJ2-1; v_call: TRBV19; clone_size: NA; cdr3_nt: TGTGCCAGTAGTACCTCTAAAGCGTACAATGAGCAGTTCTTC; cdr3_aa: CASSTSKAYNEQFF
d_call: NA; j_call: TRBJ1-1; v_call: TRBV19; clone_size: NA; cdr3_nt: TGTGCCAGTAGTATATCGTTGACAGCCAACACTGAAGCTTTCTTT; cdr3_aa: CASSISLTANTEAFF
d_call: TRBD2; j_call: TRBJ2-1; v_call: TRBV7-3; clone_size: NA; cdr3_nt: TGTGCCAGCAGTTTAGGACTAGCGGACTACAATGAGCAGTTCTTC; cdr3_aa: CASSLGLADYNEQFF
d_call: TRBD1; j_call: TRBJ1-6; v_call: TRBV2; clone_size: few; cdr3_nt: TGTGCCAGCAGTGTGGGCCGGGACAGGAATAATTCACCCCTCCACTTT; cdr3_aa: CASSVGRDRNNSPLHF
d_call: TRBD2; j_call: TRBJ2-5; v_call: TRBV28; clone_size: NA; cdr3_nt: TGTGCCAGCAGTTTAGGGACTAGCGGGAGGGCCTATGAGACCCAGTACTTC; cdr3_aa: CASSLGTSGRAYETQYF
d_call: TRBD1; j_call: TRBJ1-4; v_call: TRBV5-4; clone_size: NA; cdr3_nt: TGTGCCAGCAGCGCAGGGGGCACTGAAAAACTGTTTTTT; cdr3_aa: CASSAGGTEKLFF
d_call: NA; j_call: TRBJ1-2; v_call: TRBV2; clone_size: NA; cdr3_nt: TGTGCCAGCAGTGAAACGGCAGGCAACTATGGCTACACCTTC; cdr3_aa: CASSETAGNYGYTF
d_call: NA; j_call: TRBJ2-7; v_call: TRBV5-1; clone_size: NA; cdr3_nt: TGCGCCAGCACCAATGACCGGGATCTCTCCTCCTACGAGCAGTACTTC; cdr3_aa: CASTNDRDLSSYEQYF
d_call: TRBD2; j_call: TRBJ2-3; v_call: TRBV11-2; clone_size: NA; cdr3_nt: TGTGCCAGCAGCTTAGAGGGGACTAGCGGGGCAGATACGCAGTATTTT; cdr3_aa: CASSLEGTSGADTQYF
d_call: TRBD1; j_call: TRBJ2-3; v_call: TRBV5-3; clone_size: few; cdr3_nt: TGTGCCAGCAAACTTACAGGGGCCAACCCAGATACGCAGTATTTT; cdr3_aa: CASKLTGANPDTQYF